This T cell receptor beta chain emerged from a study of cytomegalovirus exposure and HLA in healthy donors. Primers included in the PCR were 60 Vbeta and 13 Jbeta primers. Profiling relied on immunoSEQ multiplex PCR, and the TCRdb table lists in-frame clones only, not all of them. The sample records approximately 170,000 clones, around 80% being singletons. The CDR3 has 13 residues. Trimming left V 3 bases short and J 4 bases short, with 9 bases between. Germline lookup yields CDR1 LNHDA and CDR2 SQIVND (reference sequence). The J gene is TRBJ1-2, the V gene TRBV19, with no clear D. The material sequenced was PBMCs. The receptor comes from a woman between 45 and 65 years old in good health and CMV-seropositive. CDR3 loop: CASSIPTAYGYTF. CDR3 nucleotides: TGTGCCAGTAGTATCCCCACAGCCTATGGCTACACCTTC.